This T cell receptor beta chain was identified during a study of neurological immune-mediated disorders. MiXCR was run by TCRdb on the 5' RACE reads, yielding one entry per CDR3 protein. The sample consists of tens of thousands of distinct CDR3 sequences, 9.5% to 13% of them appearing once. This CDR3 contains 14 residues. Germline CDR1 and CDR2: DFQATT and SNEGSKA (reference sequence). Deletions cut 5 bases from V and 6 bases from J, with 16 bases between. Ten or more counts support this clonotype. This chain links TRBV20-1 with TRBJ1-4; D is unclear. Sequencing used PBMCs. The clonotype was recovered from a woman in her fifties or sixties in good health. The CDR3 nucleotides are TGCAGTGCTTCCATTACTTCTGGCGATGAAAAACTGTTTTTT. Amino acid sequence: CSASITSGDEKLFF.